Listed below are T cell receptor beta chains from one sample, sequenced in a study of beta chain features in type 1 diabetes. Libraries were prepared by immunoSEQ multiplex PCR; TCRdb keeps only in-frame clonotypes and omits some of them. The sample includes roughly 450,000 clones, roughly 13% of them seen just once. Sample: naive CD4+ T cells from blood. These receptors originate from a man between 25 and 39 years old in good health. Each CDR3 is given with its conserved first and last residue. The D gene is left open where the match is weak. Size values are once, few and many counts, or a class for expanded clones, and some rows have none.

CASSPVRFSSYGYTF TGTGCCAGCAGCCCAGTCCGATTCAGCTCCTATGGCTACACCTTC few TRBV14 . TRBJ1-2
CSVEPHQGWGTEAFF TGCAGCGTTGAACCCCATCAAGGTTGGGGGACTGAAGCTTTCTTT few TRBV29-1 . TRBJ1-1
CSCIRGALNTEAFF TGCAGTTGTATACGGGGCGCGTTGAACACTGAAGCTTTCTTT . TRBV29-1 . TRBJ1-1
CSVGGRATDTQYF TGCAGCGTTGGGGGCAGGGCAACAGATACGCAGTATTTT few TRBV29-1 . TRBJ2-3
CASSLGQRGVQGTQYF TGTGCCAGCAGCTTAGGGCAGCGGGGGGTACAAGGGACCCAGTACTTC few TRBV7-2 TRBD2 TRBJ2-5
CASSLGPHRGSNQPQHF TGTGCCAGCAGCTTAGGTCCGCACCGGGGCAGCAATCAGCCCCAGCATTTT . TRBV13 . TRBJ1-5
CSVVVGWDTEAFF TGCAGCGTTGTTGTGGGGTGGGACACTGAAGCTTTCTTT few TRBV29-1 . TRBJ1-1
CASSPGTSVSTDTQYF TGTGCCAGCAGCCCAGGGACTAGCGTAAGCACAGATACGCAGTATTTT . TRBV5-4 TRBD2 TRBJ2-3
CASSLIQLGIPEAFF TGTGCCAGCAGCTTAATACAGCTCGGGATCCCTGAAGCTTTCTTT . TRBV7-9 . TRBJ1-1
CASSVEGTGLLYGYTF TGTGCCAGCAGCGTAGAGGGGACAGGGCTCCTCTATGGCTACACCTTC few TRBV9 TRBD1 TRBJ1-2
CASSTPLAWMTGELFF TGTGCCAGCAGTACGCCTTTAGCTTGGATGACCGGGGAGCTGTTTTTT . TRBV27 . TRBJ2-2
CASSLNLRSNTGELFF TGTGCCAGCAGCTTAAATCTTCGGAGTAACACCGGGGAGCTGTTTTTT few TRBV7-2 . TRBJ2-2
CASSLLAALSTDTQYF TGTGCCAGCAGCTTATTAGCGGCACTAAGCACAGATACGCAGTATTTT . TRBV7-9 . TRBJ2-3
CASSSSARARNEQFF TGTGCCAGCAGCTCGAGTGCCCGGGCAAGGAATGAGCAGTTCTTC few TRBV11-3 . TRBJ2-1
CASSLDFQPQHF TGTGCCAGCAGCTTAGATTTCCAGCCCCAGCATTTT . TRBV7-2 . TRBJ1-5
CASSPPNRGVTNTEAFF TGTGCCAGCTCACCCCCCAACAGGGGAGTAACGAACACTGAAGCTTTCTTT . TRBV18 TRBD1 TRBJ1-1
CASSTGTGISPLHF TGTGCCAGCAGTACCGGGACAGGGATTTCACCCCTCCACTTT few TRBV6-1 TRBD1 TRBJ1-6
CASSVAGGVEQYF TGTGCCAGCAGCGTAGCAGGCGGGGTTGAGCAGTACTTC . TRBV9 . TRBJ2-7
CASRTAETQYF TGTGCCAGCAGGACCGCCGAGACCCAGTACTTC few TRBV2 . TRBJ2-5
CASSRVRGARNEQFF TGTGCCAGCAGCCGGGTTAGGGGCGCGCGTAATGAGCAGTTCTTC few TRBV11-2 . TRBJ2-1
CASSVAGHEQFF TGTGCCAGCAGCGTAGCGGGGCATGAGCAGTTCTTC few TRBV9 . TRBJ2-1
CASRLGRTSTDTQYF TGTGCCAGCAGGCTAGGGCGGACTAGCACAGATACGCAGTATTTT few TRBV11-2 . TRBJ2-3
CASSTKGNYGYTF TGCGCCAGCAGCACTAAAGGGAACTATGGCTACACCTTC few TRBV5-1 . TRBJ1-2
CASSEQGHVYNEQFF TGCGCCAGCAGCGAACAGGGTCACGTTTACAATGAGCAGTTCTTC . TRBV5-1 . TRBJ2-1
CASRDSARIGELFF TGTGCCAGTCGCGACTCAGCCAGAATCGGGGAGCTGTTTTTT . TRBV19 . TRBJ2-2
CSASPGNEQFF TGCAGTGCTAGTCCTGGGAATGAGCAGTTCTTC . TRBV20-1 . TRBJ2-1
CASSPGLGSNVLTF TGTGCCAGCTCACCGGGGCTCGGCTCTAACGTCCTGACTTTC few TRBV18 . TRBJ2-6
CASSLGLAGGTTPETQYF TGTGCCAGCAGCTTGGGGCTAGCGGGGGGAACAACCCCGGAGACCCAGTACTTC . TRBV5-5 TRBD2 TRBJ2-5
CASSSRGRTTDTQYF TGTGCCAGCAGTTCTCGTGGCAGGACAACAGATACGCAGTATTTT . TRBV7-9 . TRBJ2-3
CAGSLYGYTF TGCGCCGGCAGTTTGTACGGCTACACCTTC few TRBV23-1 . TRBJ1-2
CASSQYLSSYNEQFF TGCGCCAGCAGCCAATATCTTAGCTCCTACAATGAGCAGTTCTTC few TRBV4-3 . TRBJ2-1
CASRGLSDTQYF TGTGCCAGCAGGGGACTGTCAGATACGCAGTATTTT few TRBV25-1 . TRBJ2-3
CASSSTGQGTEAFF TGTGCCAGCAGCTCTACGGGACAGGGGACTGAAGCTTTCTTT . TRBV7-2 TRBD1 TRBJ1-1
CASPYGLADSNEQFF TGTGCCAGCCCATATGGACTAGCGGATTCGAATGAGCAGTTCTTC . TRBV27 TRBD2 TRBJ2-1
CASSSNRGSGYTF TGTGCCAGTAGTAGCAACAGGGGGTCTGGCTACACCTTC . TRBV19 TRBD1 TRBJ1-2
CAWSVNPGRGAFF TGTGCCTGGAGTGTAAACCCAGGGCGCGGAGCTTTCTTT few TRBV30 . TRBJ1-1
CASSHNEQFF TGTGCCAGCAGCCACAATGAGCAGTTCTTC . TRBV6-9 . TRBJ2-1
CASSQKQLGFVLTF TGCGCCAGCAGCCAAAAACAACTAGGGTTCGTCCTGACTTTC . TRBV4-1 . TRBJ2-6
CASSLEGVGANVLTF TGTGCCAGCAGCTTAGAGGGGGTAGGGGCCAACGTCCTGACTTTC . TRBV11-2 . TRBJ2-6
CASSQDSGVGTDTQYF TGCGCCAGCAGCCAAGATTCGGGAGTGGGCACAGATACGCAGTATTTT few TRBV4-3 . TRBJ2-3
CASSLRDTNTGELFF TGTGCCAGCAGCTTAAGGGACACAAACACCGGGGAGCTGTTTTTT . TRBV7-9 . TRBJ2-2
CAWSGRETQYF TGTGCCTGGAGCGGTCGGGAGACCCAGTACTTC many TRBV30 . TRBJ2-5
CATGGPMNTEAFF TGTGCCACCGGGGGCCCCATGAACACTGAAGCTTTCTTT . TRBV10-3 . TRBJ1-1
CATSRHKEVEQYF TGTGCCACCAGCAGACACAAGGAAGTCGAGCAGTACTTC . TRBV15 . TRBJ2-7
CSATAGGPQYF TGCAGTGCTACCGCGGGGGGACCCCAGTACTTC few TRBV20-1 TRBD2 TRBJ2-5
CASRRMATNEKLFF TGTGCCAGCAGGAGGATGGCAACTAATGAAAAACTGTTTTTT few TRBV27 . TRBJ1-4
CASSLASGGTDTQYF TGTGCCAGCAGCTTAGCCAGCGGGGGGACAGATACGCAGTATTTT . TRBV7-2 TRBD2 TRBJ2-3
CASSPGLRNTGELFF TGTGCCAGCAGCCCGGGACTTAGGAACACCGGGGAGCTGTTTTTT . TRBV7-2 . TRBJ2-2
CASSARRTDTQYF TGTGCCAGCAGCGCCCGCAGAACAGATACGCAGTATTTT few TRBV9 . TRBJ2-3
CASSLGSRASKPLHF TGTGCCAGCAGCTTGGGTTCCAGGGCTAGCAAACCCCTCCACTTT few TRBV5-4 . TRBJ1-6
CASSPPHREGLYEQYF TGTGCCAGCAGCCCCCCCCACAGGGAAGGGCTTTACGAGCAGTACTTC . TRBV13 . TRBJ2-7
CATSSPPSWDRVYEQYF TGTGCCACCAGCAGTCCCCCATCCTGGGACAGGGTCTACGAGCAGTACTTC few TRBV15 TRBD1 TRBJ2-7
CATSRGTEFYGYTF TGTGCCACCAGCAGAGGGACGGAATTTTATGGCTACACCTTC few TRBV15 . TRBJ1-2
CSVVRGRNTEAFF TGCAGCGTTGTCCGGGGAAGGAACACTGAAGCTTTCTTT . TRBV29-1 . TRBJ1-1
CASCGTSFPEQFF TGTGCCAGCTGCGGGACTAGTTTTCCTGAGCAGTTCTTC . TRBV6-6 TRBD2 TRBJ2-1
CASSSPQRSTDTQYF TGTGCCAGCAGTTCACCCCAACGATCTACAGATACGCAGTATTTT . TRBV6-5 . TRBJ2-3
CASSSGTFTDTQYF TGCGCCAGCAGCTCTGGGACCTTCACAGATACGCAGTATTTT . TRBV5-1 . TRBJ2-3
CASSKEGLRSYEQYF TGTGCCAGCAGTAAAGAGGGTTTACGGTCCTACGAGCAGTACTTC once TRBV7-2 . TRBJ2-7
CASSEETSPRVEQYF TGTGCCAGCAGTGAAGAAACTAGCCCCCGTGTCGAGCAGTACTTC once TRBV2 . TRBJ2-7
CASSEALSTEAFF TGTGCCAGCAGTGAAGCACTGAGCACTGAAGCTTTCTTT few TRBV25-1 . TRBJ1-1